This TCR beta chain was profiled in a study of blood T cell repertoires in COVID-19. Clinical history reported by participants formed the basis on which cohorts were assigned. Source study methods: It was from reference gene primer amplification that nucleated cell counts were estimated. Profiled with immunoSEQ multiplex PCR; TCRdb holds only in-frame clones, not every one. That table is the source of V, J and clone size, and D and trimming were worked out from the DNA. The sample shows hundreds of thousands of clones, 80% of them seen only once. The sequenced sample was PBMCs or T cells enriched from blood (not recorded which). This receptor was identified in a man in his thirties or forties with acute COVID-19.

CDR3 sequence (DNA): TGTGCCAGCAGCTTGGTGGGGACTCCCTCTGGGGCCAACGTCCTGACTTTC. This encodes CASSLVGTPSGANVLTF. The chain uses TRBV5-6 and TRBJ2-6, with TRBD2 as a possible D gene (6 bases). The CDR3 spans 17 residues. Germline V gene lookup returns CDR1 SGHDT and CDR2 YYEEEE. Trimming shortened V by 0 bases and J by 0 bases, and 10 bases separated the two germline ends. The full variable domain, rest sourced from reference TRBV5-6 and TRBJ2-6, is DAGVTQSPTHLIKTRGQQVTLRCSPKSGHDTVSWYQQALGQGPQFIFQYYEEEERQRGNFPDRFSGHQFPNYSSELNVNALLLGDSALYLCASSLVGTPSGANVLTFGAGSRLTVL.